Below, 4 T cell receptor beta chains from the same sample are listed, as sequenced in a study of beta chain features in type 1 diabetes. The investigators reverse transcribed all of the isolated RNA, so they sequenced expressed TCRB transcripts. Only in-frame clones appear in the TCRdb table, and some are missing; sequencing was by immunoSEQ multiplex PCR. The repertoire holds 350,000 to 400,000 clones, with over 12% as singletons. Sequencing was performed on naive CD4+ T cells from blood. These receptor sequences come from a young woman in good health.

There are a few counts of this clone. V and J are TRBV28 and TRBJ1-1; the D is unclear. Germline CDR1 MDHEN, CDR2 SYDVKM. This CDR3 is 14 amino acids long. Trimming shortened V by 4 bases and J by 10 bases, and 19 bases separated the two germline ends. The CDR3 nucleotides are TGTGCCAGCAGTTCATTCCCCCCGGGCAGCGGAGCTTTCTTT. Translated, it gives CASSSFPPGSGAFF. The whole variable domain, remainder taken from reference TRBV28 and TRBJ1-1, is DVKVTQSSRYLVKRTGEKVFLECVQDMDHENMFWYRQDPGLGLRLIYFSYDVKMKEKGDIPEGYSVSREKKERFSLILESASTNQTSMYLCASSSFPPGSGAFFGQGTRLTVV.

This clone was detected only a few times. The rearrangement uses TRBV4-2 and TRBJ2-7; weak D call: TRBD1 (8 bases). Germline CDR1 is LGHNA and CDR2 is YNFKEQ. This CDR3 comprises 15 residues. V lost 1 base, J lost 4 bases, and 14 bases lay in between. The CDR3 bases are TGTGCCAGCAGCCAAGCAACAGGGGGGGGTTACGAGCAGTACTTC. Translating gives CASSQATGGGYEQYF.

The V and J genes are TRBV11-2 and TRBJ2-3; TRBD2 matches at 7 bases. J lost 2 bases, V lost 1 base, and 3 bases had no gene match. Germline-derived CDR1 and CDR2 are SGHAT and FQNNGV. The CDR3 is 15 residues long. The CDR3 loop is CASSLAGGSTDTQYF. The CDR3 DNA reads TGTGCCAGCAGCTTAGCGGGAGGATCCACAGATACGCAGTATTTT.

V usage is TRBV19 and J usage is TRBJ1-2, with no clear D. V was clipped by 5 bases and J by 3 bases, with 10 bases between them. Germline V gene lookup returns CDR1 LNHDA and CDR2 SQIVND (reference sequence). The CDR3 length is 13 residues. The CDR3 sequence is CASSPQVYYGYTF. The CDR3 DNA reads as TGTGCCAGTAGTCCCCAGGTCTACTATGGCTACACCTTC.